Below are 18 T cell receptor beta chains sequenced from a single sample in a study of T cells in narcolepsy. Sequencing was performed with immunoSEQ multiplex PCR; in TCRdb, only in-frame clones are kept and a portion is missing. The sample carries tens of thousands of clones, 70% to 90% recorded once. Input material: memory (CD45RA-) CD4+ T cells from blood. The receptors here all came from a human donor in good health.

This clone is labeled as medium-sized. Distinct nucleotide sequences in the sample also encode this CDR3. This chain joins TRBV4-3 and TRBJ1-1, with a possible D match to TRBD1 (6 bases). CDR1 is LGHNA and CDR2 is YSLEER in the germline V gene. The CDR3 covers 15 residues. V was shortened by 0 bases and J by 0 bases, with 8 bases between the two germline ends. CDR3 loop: CASSQERGVNTEAFF. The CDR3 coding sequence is TGCGCCAGCAGCCAAGAAAGGGGGGTGAACACTGAAGCTTTCTTT.

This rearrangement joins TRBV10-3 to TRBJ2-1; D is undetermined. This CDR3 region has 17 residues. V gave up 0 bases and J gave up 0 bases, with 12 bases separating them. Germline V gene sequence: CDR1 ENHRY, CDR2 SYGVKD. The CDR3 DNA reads TGTGCCATCAGTGAGTCAGTCTTGGCTGCCTCCTACAATGAGCAGTTCTTC. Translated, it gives CAISESVLAASYNEQFF.

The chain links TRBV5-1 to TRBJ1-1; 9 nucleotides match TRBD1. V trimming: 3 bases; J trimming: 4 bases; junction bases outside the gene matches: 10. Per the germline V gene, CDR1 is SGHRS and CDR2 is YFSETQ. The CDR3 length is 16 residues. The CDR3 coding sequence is TGCGCCAGCAGCTCCGGACAGGGGCGGATAGGCACTGAAGCTTTCTTT. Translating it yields CASSSGQGRIGTEAFF. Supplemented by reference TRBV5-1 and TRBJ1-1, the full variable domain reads KAGVTQTPRYLIKTRGQQVTLSCSPISGHRSVSWYQQTPGQGLQFLFEYFSETQRNKGNFPGRFSGRQFSNSRSEMNVSTLELGDSALYLCASSSGQGRIGTEAFFGQGTRLTVV.

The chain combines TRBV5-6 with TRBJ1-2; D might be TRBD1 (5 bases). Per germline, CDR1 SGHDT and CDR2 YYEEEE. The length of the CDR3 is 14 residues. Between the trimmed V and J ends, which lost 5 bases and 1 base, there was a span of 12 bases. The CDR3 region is CASRARGGNYGYTF. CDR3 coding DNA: TGTGCCAGCAGGGCGAGGGGAGGTAACTATGGCTACACCTTC.

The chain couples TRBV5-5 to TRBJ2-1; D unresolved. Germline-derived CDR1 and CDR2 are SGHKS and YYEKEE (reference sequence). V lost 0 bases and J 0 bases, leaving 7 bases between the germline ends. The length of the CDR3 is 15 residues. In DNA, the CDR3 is TGTGCCAGCAGCTTGGCGTCGAGCTCCTACAATGAGCAGTTCTTC. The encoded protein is CASSLASSSYNEQFF. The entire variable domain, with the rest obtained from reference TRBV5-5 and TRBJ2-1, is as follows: DAGVTQSPTHLIKTRGQQVTLRCSPISGHKSVSWYQQVLGQGPQFIFQYYEKEERGRGNFPDRFSARQFPNYSSELNVNALLLGDSALYLCASSLASSSYNEQFFGPGTRLTVL.

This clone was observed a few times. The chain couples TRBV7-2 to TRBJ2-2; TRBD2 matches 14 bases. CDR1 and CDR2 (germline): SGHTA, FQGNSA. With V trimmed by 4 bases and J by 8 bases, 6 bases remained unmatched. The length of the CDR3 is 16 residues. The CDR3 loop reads CASSSGLAGALGELFF. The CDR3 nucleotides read TGTGCCAGCAGCTCGGGACTAGCGGGGGCCCTAGGGGAGCTGTTTTTT.

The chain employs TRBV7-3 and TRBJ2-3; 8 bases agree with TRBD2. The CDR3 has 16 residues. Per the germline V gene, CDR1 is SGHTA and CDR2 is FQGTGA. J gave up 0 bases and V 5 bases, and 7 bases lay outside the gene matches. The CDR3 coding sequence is TGTGCCAGCAGCACGAGCGGGGGTTTTAGCACAGATACGCAGTATTTT. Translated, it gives CASSTSGGFSTDTQYF.

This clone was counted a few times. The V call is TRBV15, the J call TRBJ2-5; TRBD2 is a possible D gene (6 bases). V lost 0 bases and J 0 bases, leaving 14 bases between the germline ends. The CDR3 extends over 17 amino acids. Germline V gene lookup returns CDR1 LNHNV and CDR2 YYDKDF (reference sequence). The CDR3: CATSRDDGGNHQETQYF. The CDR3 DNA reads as TGTGCCACCAGCAGAGATGATGGGGGGAACCACCAAGAGACCCAGTACTTC.

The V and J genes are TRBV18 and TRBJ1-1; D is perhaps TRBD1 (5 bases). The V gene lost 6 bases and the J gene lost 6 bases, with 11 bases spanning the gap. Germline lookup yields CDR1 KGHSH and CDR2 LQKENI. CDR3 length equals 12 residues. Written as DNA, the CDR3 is TGTGCCAGCTCCCCCTCCAGGGCTGAAGCTTTCTTT. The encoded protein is CASSPSRAEAFF.

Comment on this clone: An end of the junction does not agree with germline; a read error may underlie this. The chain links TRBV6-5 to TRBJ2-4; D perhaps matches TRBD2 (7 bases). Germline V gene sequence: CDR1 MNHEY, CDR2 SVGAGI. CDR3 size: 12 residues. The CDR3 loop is CASGGDRGPGGF. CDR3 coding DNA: TGTGCCAGCGGAGGCGACCGGGGGCCCGGGGGGTTC.

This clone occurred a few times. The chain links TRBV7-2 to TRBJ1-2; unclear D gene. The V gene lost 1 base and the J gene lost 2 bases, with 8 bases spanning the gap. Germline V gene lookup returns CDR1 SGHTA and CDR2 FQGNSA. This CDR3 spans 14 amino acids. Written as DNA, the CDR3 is TGTGCCAGCAGCTTAGAGGGATCCAACTATGGCTACACCTTC. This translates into CASSLEGSNYGYTF.

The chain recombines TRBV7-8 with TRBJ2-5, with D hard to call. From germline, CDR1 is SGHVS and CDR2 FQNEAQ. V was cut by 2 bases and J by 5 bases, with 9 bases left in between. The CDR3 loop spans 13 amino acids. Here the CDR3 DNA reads TGTGCCAGCAGCTTATCGCGGCGGGAGACCCAGTACTTC. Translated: CASSLSRRETQYF.

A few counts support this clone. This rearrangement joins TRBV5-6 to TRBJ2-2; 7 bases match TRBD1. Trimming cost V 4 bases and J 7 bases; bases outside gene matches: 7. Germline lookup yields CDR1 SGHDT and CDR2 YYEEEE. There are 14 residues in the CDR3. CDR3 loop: CASSRTGAGGELFF. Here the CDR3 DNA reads TGTGCCAGCAGCCGAACAGGGGCGGGCGGGGAGCTGTTTTTT.

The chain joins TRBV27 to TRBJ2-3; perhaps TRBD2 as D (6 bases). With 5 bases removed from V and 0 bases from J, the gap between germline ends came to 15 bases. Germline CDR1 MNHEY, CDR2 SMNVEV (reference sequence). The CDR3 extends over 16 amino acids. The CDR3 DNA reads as TGTGCCAGCAGTGGCCGGGACTTCACTAGCACAGATACGCAGTATTTT. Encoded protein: CASSGRDFTSTDTQYF.

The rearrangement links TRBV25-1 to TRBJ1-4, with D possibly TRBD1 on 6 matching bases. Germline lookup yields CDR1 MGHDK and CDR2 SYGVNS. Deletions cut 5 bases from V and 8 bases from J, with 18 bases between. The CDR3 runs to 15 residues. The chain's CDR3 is CASSPVGGAGEKLFF. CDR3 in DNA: TGTGCCAGCAGTCCCGTCGGGGGGGCGGGCGAAAAACTGTTTTTT.

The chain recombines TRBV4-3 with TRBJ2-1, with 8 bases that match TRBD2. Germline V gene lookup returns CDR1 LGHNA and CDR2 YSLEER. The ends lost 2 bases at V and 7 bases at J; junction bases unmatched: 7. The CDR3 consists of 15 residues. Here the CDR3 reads CASSQSPGGRNEQFF. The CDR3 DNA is TGCGCCAGCAGCCAATCGCCGGGGGGGCGGAATGAGCAGTTCTTC.

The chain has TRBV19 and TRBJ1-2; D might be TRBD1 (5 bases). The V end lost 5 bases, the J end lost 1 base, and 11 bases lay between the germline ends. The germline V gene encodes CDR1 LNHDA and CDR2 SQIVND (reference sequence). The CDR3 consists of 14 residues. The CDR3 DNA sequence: TGTGCCAGTAGTGACAGCAATTTTAACTATGGCTACACCTTC. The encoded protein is CASSDSNFNYGYTF. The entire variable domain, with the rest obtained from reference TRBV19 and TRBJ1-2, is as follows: DGGITQSPKYLFRKEGQNVTLSCEQNLNHDAMYWYRQDPGQGLRLIYYSQIVNDFQKGDIAEGYSVSREKKESFPLTVTSAQKNPTAFYLCASSDSNFNYGYTFGSGTRLTVV.

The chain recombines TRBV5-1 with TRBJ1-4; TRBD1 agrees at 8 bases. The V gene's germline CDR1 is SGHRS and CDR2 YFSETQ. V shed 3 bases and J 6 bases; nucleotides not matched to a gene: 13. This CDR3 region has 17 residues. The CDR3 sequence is CASSSGLLKTGDEKLFF. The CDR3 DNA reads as TGCGCCAGCAGCTCGGGTTTACTAAAGACAGGGGATGAAAAACTGTTTTTT.